Following are 13 T cell receptor beta chains from one sample sequenced in a study of CD8+ T cells in alopecia areata. Extracted RNA was reverse transcribed, and the resulting cDNA served as sequencing template. Clones were sequenced by immunoSEQ multiplex PCR, and TCRdb holds only the in-frame ones, with some missing. The table has roughly 140,000 clones, 62% seen once. The specimen sequenced was CD8+ T cells sorted from blood. The receptors shown here come from a human donor in good health.

A few counts support this clone. This chain connects TRBV29-1 to TRBJ2-7, with a possible D match to TRBD1 (5 bases). The CDR3 is made up of 12 amino acids. Germline CDR1 is SQVTM and CDR2 is ANQGSEA. The V end was cut by 5 bases, the J end by 2 bases, with 10 bases between. The CDR3 is CSVLDMAYEQYF. CDR3 nucleotide sequence: TGCAGCGTTTTGGACATGGCCTACGAGCAGTACTTC.

The V and J genes are TRBV5-1 and TRBJ1-4, with 8 bases lining up with TRBD1. J was trimmed by 10 bases and V by 4 bases; bases with no gene match: 12. CDR3 length: 15 residues. Germline V gives CDR1 SGHRS, CDR2 YFSETQ. The CDR3: CASSKGQDRTGKLFF. CDR3 nucleotides: TGCGCCAGCAGCAAGGGACAGGACCGCACGGGAAAACTGTTTTTT.

The CDR3 region has the DNA TGTGCCTGGAGTGGGGATACGCAGTATTTT. Amino acid sequence: CAWSGDTQYF. This chain links TRBV30 with TRBJ2-3, with unresolved D. The CDR3 is 10 amino acids. Trimming stripped 1 base from V and 6 bases from J, with 2 bases between. Germline lookup yields CDR1 GTSNPN and CDR2 SVGIG (reference sequence).

Written as DNA, the CDR3 is TGTGCCAGCAGTGACTCGATCCGGCAGCGGGGTACGCAGTATTTT. Its protein is CASSDSIRQRGTQYF. This chain uses TRBV6-4 with TRBJ2-3; 7 nucleotides agree with TRBD2. The junction had 8 bases not matched to a gene; V was cut back by 0 bases and J by 8 bases. This CDR3 is 15 amino acids long. The V gene's germline CDR1 is MRHNA and CDR2 SNTAGT.

This chain links TRBV6-5 with TRBJ2-1, with 10 bases lining up with TRBD2. The CDR3 spans 15 residues. Germline V gives CDR1 MNHEY, CDR2 SVGAGI. V gave up 10 bases and J gave up 4 bases; unmatched junction bases: 10. The CDR3 here is CATARLAGRYNEQFF. The DNA of the CDR3 is TGTGCCACCGCCCGACTAGCGGGCAGATACAATGAGCAGTTCTTC.

The chain recombines TRBV7-9 with TRBJ2-5, with 9 positions matching TRBD2. From germline, CDR1 is SEHNR and CDR2 FQNEAQ (reference sequence). Unmatched junction bases numbered 4, after V lost 5 bases and J lost 0 bases. The CDR3 runs to 15 residues. CDR3 loop: CASSRSGSNQETQYF. The DNA for the CDR3 is TGTGCCAGCAGCCGTAGCGGGAGTAACCAAGAGACCCAGTACTTC.

This clone was picked up a small number of times. The V gene is TRBV5-4, the J gene TRBJ2-1, with D maybe TRBD2 (5 bases). Germline loops: CDR1 SGHNT, CDR2 YYREEE (reference sequence). Between the trimmed V and J ends, which lost 5 bases and 3 bases, there was a span of 6 bases. This CDR3 spans 12 amino acids. CDR3 sequence reads: CASSRDYNEQFF. In DNA form, the CDR3 reads TGTGCCAGCAGTCGGGACTACAATGAGCAGTTCTTC.

The rearrangement uses TRBV7-9 and TRBJ1-1, with D possibly matching TRBD1 (5 bases). CDR1 and CDR2 (germline): SEHNR, FQNEAQ (reference sequence). The CDR3 has 16 amino acids. Trimming left V 3 bases short and J 1 base short, with 15 bases between. The CDR3 here is CASSFPSETGNTEAFF. The CDR3 nucleotides are TGTGCCAGCAGCTTTCCCTCGGAAACAGGGAACACTGAAGCTTTCTTT.

V usage is TRBV7-9 and J usage is TRBJ2-1; 10 bases agree with TRBD2. CDR3 length: 16 residues. Germline values: CDR1 SEHNR, CDR2 FQNEAQ (reference sequence). V lost 4 bases and J lost 9; bases outside the gene matches: 12. The CDR3 bases are TGTGCCAGCAGCTCTCTAGCGGGAGCCGGCCAGGGTGAGCAGTTCTTC. Translating it yields CASSSLAGAGQGEQFF.

The chain couples TRBV2 to TRBJ2-1, with TRBD2 matching over 9 bases. Per the germline V gene, CDR1 is SNHLY and CDR2 is FYNNEI. The V and J ends lost 6 bases and 4 bases, in that order; junction bases with no gene match: 7. The CDR3 contains 15 residues. The CDR3 loop is CASRPVAGAYNEQFF. The CDR3 DNA reads as TGTGCCAGCAGGCCGGTAGCGGGAGCTTACAATGAGCAGTTCTTC.

The chain couples TRBV29-1 to TRBJ2-7, with D tentatively TRBD2 (6 bases). Germline CDR1 SQVTM, CDR2 ANQGSEA. V was pared by 4 bases and J by 2 bases, with 9 bases between. The CDR3 is made up of 12 amino acids. The CDR3 region has the DNA TGCAGCGTTGTGCGGGATACCTACGAGCAGTACTTC. It codes for CSVVRDTYEQYF.

This clone came up a few times. This rearrangement joins TRBV29-1 to TRBJ2-1; D may be TRBD2 (6 bases). V lost 7 bases and J lost 9, with 16 bases in between. This CDR3 is 12 amino acids long. From germline, CDR1 is SQVTM and CDR2 ANQGSEA. For the CDR3, the DNA is TGCAGCGGTGCTGGAGGGCTGGGTGAGCAGTTCTTC. As protein: CSGAGGLGEQFF.

The rearrangement joins TRBV9 to TRBJ2-2; TRBD1 aligns across 9 bases. The CDR3 is made up of 16 amino acids. Per germline, CDR1 SGDLS and CDR2 YYNGEE. V lost 3 bases, J lost 6 bases, and 9 bases stayed unmatched. The DNA of the CDR3 is TGTGCCAGCAGCGCCCCCGGGACAGGGTTTGCCGGGGAGCTGTTTTTT. Residues: CASSAPGTGFAGELFF.